These T cell receptor beta chains were read from a single sample in a study of blood T cells in healthy people across ages. TCRdb analysed the 5' RACE reads with MiXCR anew, one entry per CDR3 protein. The profile covers about 600,000 distinct CDR3 sequences, with 40% to 55% appearing a single time and 20% to 25% taken by the ten largest. The sample comprised blood. The receptors shown here come from a man aged 80 or over in good health. CDR3s include the opening cysteine and the closing phenylalanine or tryptophan. A D gene is named only where the DNA matches it firmly. Size is stated for part of the rows, as once, few or many counts, or as a class when the clone is expanded.

d_gene	abundance	j_gene	v_gene	CDR3aa	CDR3nt
TRBD2	-	TRBJ2-2	TRBV15	CATSRLAGGAGELFF	TGTGCCACCAGCAGATTAGCGGGAGGAGCCGGGGAGCTGTTTTTT
TRBD1	few	TRBJ2-3	TRBV18	CASSPRTGDTDTQYF	TGTGCCAGCTCACCTCGGACAGGGGACACAGATACGCAGTATTTT
TRBD1	-	TRBJ1-5	TRBV25-1	CASRGRGSNQPQHF	TGTGCCAGCAGGGGCAGGGGGAGCAATCAGCCCCAGCATTTT
TRBD2	-	TRBJ2-5	TRBV4-2	CASSQVSGGETQYF	TGTGCCAGCAGCCAGGTCTCGGGGGGAGAGACCCAGTACTTC
TRBD2	-	TRBJ2-1	TRBV27	CASSLLAGGPRGEQFF	TGTGCCAGTAGTTTACTAGCGGGAGGCCCAAGGGGTGAGCAGTTCTTC
TRBD1	-	TRBJ2-7	TRBV28	CASGSEVGRDRLYEQYF	TGTGCCAGCGGATCCGAAGTTGGAAGGGACAGGCTCTACGAGCAGTACTTC
-	-	TRBJ1-6	TRBV20-1	CSASAALGYNSPLHF	TGCAGTGCTAGTGCTGCGTTAGGCTATAATTCACCCCTCCACTTT
TRBD2	-	TRBJ2-7	TRBV4-3	CASSQGREVYEQYF	TGCGCCAGCAGCCAAGGGCGGGAGGTTTACGAGCAGTACTTC
-	-	TRBJ1-1	TRBV7-2	CASSPQRLGEAFF	TGTGCCAGCAGCCCCCAGAGGTTGGGGGAAGCTTTCTTT
TRBD1	-	TRBJ1-6	TRBV5-1	CASSVDRDHSPLHF	TGCGCCAGCAGCGTTGACAGGGATCATTCACCCCTCCACTTT
TRBD2	few	TRBJ2-1	TRBV4-2	CASSQVGTSGSYNEQFF	TGTGCCAGCAGCCAAGTTGGGACTAGCGGCTCCTACAATGAGCAGTTCTTC
-	few	TRBJ1-1	TRBV10-3	CAINTPGITEAFF	TGTGCCATCAACACTCCAGGGATTACTGAAGCTTTCTTT
-	-	TRBJ1-2	TRBV20-1	CSARVNNYGYTF	TGCAGTGCTAGAGTAAACAACTATGGCTACACCTTC
-	-	TRBJ2-1	TRBV9	CASSGGGGGYNEQFF	TGTGCCAGCAGCGGGGGGGGCGGGGGCTACAATGAGCAGTTCTTC
TRBD1	-	TRBJ2-6	TRBV4-3	CASSRGTASSGANVLTF	TGCGCCAGCAGCCGAGGGACAGCGAGCTCTGGGGCCAACGTCCTGACTTTC
TRBD1	-	TRBJ2-5	TRBV4-1	CASSQRDRVGEQYF	TGCGCCAGCAGCCAACGGGACAGGGTAGGTGAGCAGTACTTC
-	-	TRBJ1-5	TRBV3-1	CASGEEGQPQHF	TGTGCCAGCGGGGAGGAGGGTCAGCCCCAGCATTTT
TRBD1	-	TRBJ1-5	TRBV4-3	CASSLRDRDQPQHF	TGCGCCAGCAGCCTCCGGGACAGGGACCAGCCCCAGCATTTT
-	-	TRBJ2-6	TRBV29-1	CSVQSSGANVLTF	TGCAGCGTCCAGAGCTCTGGGGCCAACGTCCTGACTTTC
TRBD2	-	TRBJ2-3	TRBV6-1	CASSESGLAVSLDTQYF	TGTGCCAGCAGTGAAAGTGGACTAGCGGTATCACTTGATACGCAGTATTTT
-	-	TRBJ2-1	TRBV4-2	CASSQDGRAPGEQFF	TGTGCCAGCAGCCAAGATGGGCGCGCCCCCGGTGAGCAGTTCTTC
-	few	TRBJ2-5	TRBV27	CASSLRSALAAWETQYF	TGTGCCAGCAGTTTAAGATCAGCCTTAGCGGCGTGGGAGACCCAGTACTTC
-	-	TRBJ2-3	TRBV29-1	CSVEGSRTSTDTQYF	TGCAGCGTTGAAGGGTCTAGAACTAGCACAGATACGCAGTATTTT
-	-	TRBJ1-2	TRBV19	CASTTTRQRGYTF	TGTGCCAGTACCACCACACGACAGAGGGGCTACACCTTC
-	-	TRBJ2-2	TRBV10-3	CAISGNTNTGELFF	TGTGCCATCAGTGGTAACACCAACACCGGGGAGCTGTTTTTT
-	-	TRBJ2-3	TRBV9	CASSQEDADTQYF	TGTGCCAGCAGCCAGGAGGATGCAGATACGCAGTATTTT
-	-	TRBJ2-6	TRBV28	CASSLPGVRANVLTF	TGTGCCAGCAGCCTACCAGGGGTTAGGGCCAACGTCCTGACTTTC
TRBD2	-	TRBJ2-5	TRBV7-2	CASSLRGGLETQYF	TGTGCCAGCAGCTTACGGGGGGGCCTGGAGACCCAGTACTTC
TRBD2	-	TRBJ2-1	TRBV6-2/TRBV6-3	CASTYIAGAYNEQFF	TGTGCCAGCACCTACATAGCGGGGGCCTACAATGAGCAGTTCTTC
TRBD2	few	TRBJ2-1	TRBV3-1	CASSPREVAYNEQFF	TGTGCCAGCAGCCCACGGGAGGTGGCCTACAATGAGCAGTTCTTC
-	-	TRBJ2-1	TRBV29-1	CSVARGSYNEQFF	TGCAGCGTTGCTCGGGGTTCCTACAATGAGCAGTTCTTC
TRBD1	-	TRBJ2-7	TRBV7-9	CASSLLTGGAGEQYF	TGTGCCAGCAGCCTCCTTACAGGGGGTGCCGGCGAGCAGTACTTC
TRBD1	-	TRBJ2-3	TRBV29-1	CSANGQGADTQYF	TGCAGCGCTAATGGACAGGGGGCAGATACGCAGTATTTT
-	-	TRBJ2-5	TRBV7-2	CASSSRGREETQYF	TGTGCCAGCAGCTCGCGGGGAAGGGAAGAGACCCAGTACTTC
TRBD2	-	TRBJ2-4	TRBV7-2	CASSPPGLAKKNIQYF	TGTGCCAGCAGCCCGCCGGGACTAGCGAAGAAAAACATTCAGTACTTC
-	-	TRBJ2-2	TRBV6-5	CGSRRDIISGELFF	TGTGGCAGCAGGCGGGACATTATCTCCGGGGAGCTGTTTTTT
-	-	TRBJ2-5	TRBV20-1	CSARPSWRGHQETQYF	TGCAGTGCTAGGCCTTCATGGCGGGGACACCAAGAGACCCAGTACTTC
-	-	TRBJ2-3	TRBV6-2/TRBV6-3	CASSTGASTDTQYF	TGTGCCAGCAGTACCGGGGCTAGCACAGATACGCAGTATTTT
-	-	TRBJ2-5	TRBV15	CATSTLDGQLQETQYF	TGTGCCACCAGCACCCTTGACGGACAGCTACAAGAGACCCAGTACTTC
-	-	TRBJ2-7	TRBV28	CASRPTRIQNEQYF	TGTGCCAGCAGGCCTACTAGAATCCAGAACGAGCAGTACTTC
-	-	TRBJ2-1	TRBV14	CASSQDRGTFYNEQFF	TGTGCCAGCAGCCAAGATAGAGGGACTTTCTACAATGAGCAGTTCTTC
-	-	TRBJ2-3	TRBV28	CASSSGRVLTDTQYF	TGTGCCAGCAGTTCGGGACGAGTACTCACAGATACGCAGTATTTT
TRBD1	-	TRBJ2-1	TRBV14	CASSRQGLEQFF	TGTGCCAGCAGCCGACAGGGTTTGGAGCAGTTCTTC
TRBD2	few	TRBJ2-1	TRBV20-1	CSALTSGRAFEQFF	TGCAGTGCTTTAACTAGCGGGAGGGCCTTTGAGCAGTTCTTC
-	-	TRBJ2-5	TRBV7-2	CASSAENRGPQYF	TGTGCCAGCAGCGCAGAGAACCGGGGTCCCCAGTACTTC
-	-	TRBJ2-3	TRBV9	CASSPQEGGTGVTDTQYF	TGTGCCAGCAGCCCCCAGGAGGGGGGGACAGGCGTCACAGATACGCAGTATTTT
-	few	TRBJ2-7	TRBV4-3	CASSPRAQNPSEQYF	TGCGCCAGCAGCCCCCGGGCCCAAAACCCCAGCGAGCAGTACTTC
-	-	TRBJ2-6	TRBV15	CATSRDRVHSGANVLTF	TGTGCCACCAGCAGAGACAGAGTTCACTCTGGGGCCAACGTCCTGACTTTC
TRBD2	-	TRBJ2-5	TRBV3-1	CASSQLGLADQETQYF	TGTGCCAGCAGCCAATTAGGGCTAGCGGACCAAGAGACCCAGTACTTC
-	-	TRBJ2-4	TRBV14	CASSQDRGTATDIQYF	TGTGCCAGCAGCCAAGATCGGGGGACTGCAACAGACATTCAGTACTTC
-	-	TRBJ1-2	TRBV5-1	CASSLGGSTDYGYTF	TGCGCCAGCAGCTTGGGGGGGAGTACGGACTATGGTTACACCTTC